The subject of this entry is one T cell receptor beta chain. Every bit of the isolated RNA underwent reverse transcription, so sequencing read expressed TCRB transcripts. The method was immunoSEQ multiplex PCR; TCRdb's version includes in-frame clones alone and lacks a portion of them. The data hold under 800,000 clones, with less than 20% observed a single time. Germline V gives CDR1 MNHEY, CDR2 SVGAGI. This CDR3 is 14 amino acids long. Trimming left V 7 bases short and J 6 bases short, with 15 bases between. This entry comes from a study of beta chain features in type 1 diabetes. This receptor was taken from a man aged 18 to 29 in good health. V is TRBV6-5 and J is TRBJ2-2, with D hard to call. The sequenced sample consisted of naive CD4+ T cells from blood. This CDR3 reads CASIPRHFSGELFF. DNA of the CDR3: TGTGCCAGCATCCCTCGGCACTTCTCCGGGGAGCTGTTTTTT.